The clone carrying this T cell receptor (beta chain) was recorded only once. The sample belongs to a study of blood T cell repertoires in COVID-19. Study details: Samples of COVID-19 (acute and convalescent) were obtained from the United States, Italy and Spain.

V lost 8 bases and J lost 2, with 13 bases in between. The CDR3 runs 13 residues. Germline V gene lookup returns CDR1 KGHSH and CDR2 LQKENI. Per the authors' pipeline: Using reference gene primer amplification, nucleated cell counts were estimated. Clones were read by immunoSEQ multiplex PCR, and TCRdb kept only the in-frame ones, dropping some. V, J and clone size derive from that table, while D and trimming were established from the DNA sequence. The table shows some 160,000 clones, with 75% to 90% occurring only once. This clonotype was sampled from an older woman with active COVID-19. The rearrangement links TRBV18 to TRBJ2-7; D ambiguous. Sequences were obtained from peripheral blood. In DNA, the CDR3 is TGTGCCAGCAGACCGCCAGGCACCTACGAGCAGTACTTC. Translating gives CASRPPGTYEQYF.